This passage covers 5 T cell receptor beta chains from one sample sequenced in a study of glioma-infiltrating T cells after dendritic cell vaccination. The protocol was immunoSEQ multiplex PCR, while the TCRdb copy is restricted to in-frame clones and leaves out a portion. The sample lists roughly 100,000 clones; around 90% were seen once. Time point given: after dendritic cell vaccination, including at tumor progression/relapse. Sequences were derived from blood, sampled after dendritic cell vaccination. Receptor source: a human donor with glioblastoma.

This chain links TRBV18 with TRBJ1-2; TRBD1 matches 8 bases. There are 16 residues in the CDR3. Germline assignment: CDR1 KGHSH and CDR2 LQKENI. The trim removed 2 bases at V and 7 bases at J, leaving 12 bases unmatched. CDR3 in amino acids: CASSPATARGHSGYTF. In DNA form, the CDR3 reads TGTGCCAGCTCACCAGCGACCGCCAGGGGGCACAGTGGCTACACCTTC.

The V call is TRBV9, the J call TRBJ2-7; tentatively, D is TRBD2 (6 bases). Trimming pared 4 bases from V and 4 bases from J, leaving 9 bases between. Germline assignment: CDR1 SGDLS and CDR2 YYNGEE. The CDR3 is 12 amino acids. The CDR3 sequence: CASSPGGYEQYF. For the CDR3, the DNA is TGTGCCAGCAGCCCCGGGGGATACGAGCAGTACTTC.

The rearrangement joins TRBV5-1 to TRBJ2-1, with 10 bases aligning to TRBD2. The trim removed 2 bases at V and 12 bases at J, leaving 11 bases unmatched. Germline V lookup: CDR1 SGHRS, CDR2 YFSETQ. This CDR3 spans 15 amino acids. The CDR3 nucleotides read TGCGCCAGCAGCTTAGACCTAGCGGGAGCCGGGGGGCAGTTCTTC. It specifies CASSLDLAGAGGQFF.

The chain uses TRBV9 and TRBJ2-3; 7 positions agree with TRBD1. Looked up from germline, CDR1 is SGDLS and CDR2 is YYNGEE. J lost 2 bases, V lost 3 bases, and 6 bases had no gene match. The CDR3 is 15 amino acids. The CDR3 here is CASSAGQVHTDTQYF. For the CDR3, the DNA is TGTGCCAGCAGCGCCGGACAGGTCCACACAGATACGCAGTATTTT.

The chain employs TRBV6-1 and TRBJ2-5; D is possibly TRBD2 (6 bases). Trimming pared 5 bases from V and 3 bases from J, leaving 10 bases between. CDR3 size: 13 residues. CDR1 MNHNS and CDR2 SASEGT come from the germline V gene. In nucleotides, the CDR3 is TGTGCCAGCAGTCGGGGGACGGAAGAGACCCAGTACTTC. Translation gives CASSRGTEETQYF.